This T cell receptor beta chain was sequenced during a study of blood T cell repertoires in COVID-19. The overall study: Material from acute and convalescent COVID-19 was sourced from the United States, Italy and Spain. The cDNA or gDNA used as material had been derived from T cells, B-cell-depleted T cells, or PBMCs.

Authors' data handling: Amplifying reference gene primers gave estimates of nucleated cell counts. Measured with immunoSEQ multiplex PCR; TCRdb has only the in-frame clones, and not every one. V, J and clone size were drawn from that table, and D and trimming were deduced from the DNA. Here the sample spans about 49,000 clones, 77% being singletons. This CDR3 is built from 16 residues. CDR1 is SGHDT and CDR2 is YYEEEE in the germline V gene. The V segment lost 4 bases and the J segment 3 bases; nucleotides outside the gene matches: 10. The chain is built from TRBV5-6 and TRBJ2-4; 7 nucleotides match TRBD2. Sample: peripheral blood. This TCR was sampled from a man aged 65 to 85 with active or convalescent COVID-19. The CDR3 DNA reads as TGTGCCAGCAGCACGGGACTATCAGTTGTCAAAAACATTCAGTACTTC. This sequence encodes CASSTGLSVVKNIQYF.